What follows describes a single TCR beta chain. With a much larger clone just one base away, this may be a read error. Isolating PBMCs gave at least 6 million of these cells per sample. The entry originates in a study of blood T cells in healthy people across ages. Overall study context: Roughly one uniquely barcoded beta molecule per two T cells was captured.

A second about 7 to 11 cycle PCR used barcoded and J-beta primers. One entry per CDR3 protein, called by TCRdb with MiXCR from the 5' RACE reads. In the table there are 750,000 to 950,000 distinct CDR3 sequences, about 27% of which are singletons. Per the germline V gene, CDR1 is LGHDT and CDR2 is YNNKEL (reference sequence). The CDR3 contains 13 residues. The same specimen was also included in a second study, on T cells of mothers and their children. That source notes: The entire RNA extract went into cDNA synthesis at roughly 1.5 ug per 15 ul. The overlap seen between related mothers and children slightly exceeded that of unrelated pairs, though not significantly.

Sequences were obtained from blood. The gene calls are TRBV3-1 and TRBJ2-1; 7 nucleotides match TRBD1. The TCR originated in a woman aged 35 to 49 in good health. CDR3 in DNA: TGTGCCAGCAACCAAGGGACAGACAATGAGCAGTTCTTC. It specifies CASNQGTDNEQFF.